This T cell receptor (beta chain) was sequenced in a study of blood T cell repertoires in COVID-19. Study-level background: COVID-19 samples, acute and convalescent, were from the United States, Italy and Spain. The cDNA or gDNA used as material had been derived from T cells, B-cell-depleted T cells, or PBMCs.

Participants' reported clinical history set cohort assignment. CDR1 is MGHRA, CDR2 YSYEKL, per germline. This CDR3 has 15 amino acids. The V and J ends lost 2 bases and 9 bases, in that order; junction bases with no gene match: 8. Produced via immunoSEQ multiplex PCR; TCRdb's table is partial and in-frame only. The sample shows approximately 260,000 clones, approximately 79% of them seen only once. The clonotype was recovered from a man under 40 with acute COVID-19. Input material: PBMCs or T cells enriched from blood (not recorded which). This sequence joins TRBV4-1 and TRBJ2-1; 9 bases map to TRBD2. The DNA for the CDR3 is TGCGCCAGCAGCCAACTCGCTAGCGGGATAGGTGAGCAGTTCTTC. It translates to CASSQLASGIGEQFF.